The next 28 T cell receptor beta chains were all read from a single sample in a study of PD-L1 blockade in urothelial cancer. Time point specified: peripheral blood 6 weeks after treatment start. This table comes from immunoSEQ multiplex PCR, and its TCRdb copy is limited to in-frame clones, with some not included. The repertoire holds over 40,000 clones, with approximately 81% as singletons. The sample here was PBMCs, taken around atezolizumab (anti-PD-L1) treatment. These receptors all come from a man between 65 and 80 years old with urothelial cancer.

In its sample, this clone was seen once. The rearrangement joins TRBV5-1 to TRBJ1-6; TRBD1 aligns across 7 bases. This CDR3 is 15 amino acids long. Trimming removed 1 base from V and 8 bases from J; junction bases left unmatched: 6. CDR1 is SGHRS and CDR2 is YFSETQ in the germline V gene. As DNA, the CDR3 is TGCGCCAGCAGCTTGACAGGGGTTTCTGATTCACCCCTCCACTTT. It is translated as CASSLTGVSDSPLHF.

This clone was seen just once. The CDR3, as DNA: TGTGCCAGTAGTATAAAGCTAGCGGGTCCATACGAGCAGTACTTC. Amino acids: CASSIKLAGPYEQYF. V and J are TRBV19 and TRBJ2-7; 8 bases match TRBD2. With V trimmed by 2 bases and J by 4 bases, 7 bases remained unmatched. The germline V gene encodes CDR1 LNHDA and CDR2 SQIVND (reference sequence). The CDR3 covers 15 residues.

The rearrangement uses TRBV2 and TRBJ2-1; TRBD2 agrees at 11 bases. CDR3 length: 18 amino acids. Unmatched junction bases numbered 14, after V lost 5 bases and J lost 5 bases. The germline gives CDR1 SNHLY, CDR2 FYNNEI. CDR3 region: CASSLGEASGRRDNEQFF. As DNA, the CDR3 is TGTGCCAGCAGTCTGGGGGAGGCTAGCGGGAGGAGGGACAATGAGCAGTTCTTC.

V gene TRBV19 combines with J gene TRBJ1-5; tentative D call: TRBD1 (6 bases). Germline assignment: CDR1 LNHDA and CDR2 SQIVND (reference sequence). The CDR3 is 16 residues long. Trimming left V 9 bases short and J 1 base short, with 19 bases between. CDR3 bases: TGTGCCAGCCGTTTCCGGGGGGCTCAGAGCAATCAGCCCCAGCATTTT. Translated, it gives CASRFRGAQSNQPQHF.

The V gene is TRBV7-3, the J gene TRBJ2-1; tentative D call: TRBD1 (5 bases). The CDR3 extends over 15 amino acids. Germline V gene data show CDR1 as SGHTA and CDR2 as FQGTGA. V shed 5 bases and J shed 6 bases, with 17 bases lying between them. The CDR3, as DNA: TGTGCCAGCAGCCTAGGCAGGGCTGCGGTCAATGAGCAGTTCTTC. Translated, it gives CASSLGRAAVNEQFF.

The V and J genes are TRBV5-5 and TRBJ1-3; a weak D match, TRBD1 (6 bases). The CDR3 is made up of 14 amino acids. In germline, CDR1 is SGHKS, CDR2 YYEKEE (reference sequence). V was trimmed by 4 bases and J by 4 bases, leaving 12 bases between them. This chain's CDR3 is CASSLQGQGNTIYF. In DNA form, the CDR3 reads TGTGCCAGCAGCCTACAGGGTCAGGGAAACACCATATATTTT. The entire variable domain, with the rest obtained from reference TRBV5-5 and TRBJ1-3, is as follows: DAGVTQSPTHLIKTRGQQVTLRCSPISGHKSVSWYQQVLGQGPQFIFQYYEKEERGRGNFPDRFSARQFPNYSSELNVNALLLGDSALYLCASSLQGQGNTIYFGEGSWLTVV.

V is TRBV28 and J is TRBJ2-3; TRBD1 agrees at 8 bases. This CDR3 has 16 amino acids. CDR1 MDHEN and CDR2 SYDVKM come from the germline V gene. The junction had 6 bases not matched to a gene; V was cut back by 2 bases and J by 2 bases. CDR3 sequence (DNA): TGTGCCAGCAGTTTAAACCAGGGGGCGAACACAGATACGCAGTATTTT. Encoded protein: CASSLNQGANTDTQYF.

This chain joins TRBV14 and TRBJ1-3; D is undetermined. The CDR3 is 13 residues long. CDR1 is SGHDN, CDR2 FVKESK, per germline. V lost 1 base to trimming and J lost 4 bases, with 5 bases between them. For the CDR3, the DNA is TGTGCCAGCAGCCAAGGGCCCGGAAACACCATATATTTT. It yields the protein CASSQGPGNTIYF.

The genes are TRBV7-2 and TRBJ1-2; D might be TRBD1 (5 bases). The germline V gene encodes CDR1 SGHTA and CDR2 FQGNSA. The length of the CDR3 is 14 residues. V was clipped by 3 bases and J by 4 bases, with 12 bases between them. This CDR3 is CASSFPGLIYGYTF. In DNA, the CDR3 is TGTGCCAGCAGCTTTCCGGGACTAATCTATGGCTACACCTTC.

This chain links TRBV30 with TRBJ1-1, with D maybe TRBD1 (5 bases). Between the trimmed V and J ends, which lost 7 bases and 6 bases, there was a span of 18 bases. There are 13 residues in the CDR3. Germline values: CDR1 GTSNPN, CDR2 SVGIG (reference sequence). The CDR3 DNA sequence: TGTGCCTCTCGATTGTCCGGGGGTTCTGAAGCTTTCTTT. Protein product: CASRLSGGSEAFF. Using reference TRBV30 and TRBJ1-1 for the parts outside the CDR3, the full variable domain is SQTIHQWPATLVQPVGSPLSLECTVEGTSNPNLYWYRQAAGRGLQLLFYSVGIGQISSEVPQNLSASRPQDRQFILSSKKLLLSDSGFYLCASRLSGGSEAFFGQGTRLTVV.

The V gene is TRBV25-1, the J gene TRBJ2-7; 12 nucleotides align to TRBD1. There are 16 residues in the CDR3. Losses at the gene ends were 5 bases for V and 5 bases for J; bases not matched to a gene: 10. The germline gives CDR1 MGHDK, CDR2 SYGVNS. This CDR3 is CASSRPPGQGADEQYF. The DNA for the CDR3 is TGTGCCAGCAGTAGACCTCCGGGACAGGGGGCTGACGAGCAGTACTTC.

As DNA, the CDR3 is TGTGCCAGCAGCTTGACGGGCTACAATGAGCAGTTCTTC. This gives the protein CASSLTGYNEQFF. The chain joins TRBV11-3 to TRBJ2-1; D is unclear. Germline V lookup: CDR1 SGHNT, CDR2 YENEEA. The CDR3 consists of 13 residues. Trimming took 3 bases from V and 3 from J, leaving 6 bases between them.

The V gene is TRBV25-1, the J gene TRBJ1-3; D gene unclear. The CDR3 has 16 amino acids. V lost 1 base and J 0 bases, leaving 10 bases between the germline ends. Germline V lookup: CDR1 MGHDK, CDR2 SYGVNS. The CDR3 reads CASSESLPGSGNTIYF. Here the CDR3 DNA reads TGTGCCAGCAGTGAATCCCTACCAGGCTCTGGAAACACCATATATTTT.

This clone appeared a single time. This chain links TRBV18 with TRBJ2-5, with a possible D match to TRBD1 (5 bases). This CDR3 comprises 14 residues. V was clipped by 2 bases and J by 9 bases, with 16 bases between them. From germline, CDR1 is KGHSH and CDR2 LQKENI. The CDR3 sequence: CASSPLKGQRSQYF. The CDR3 DNA is TGTGCCAGCTCACCATTAAAGGGGCAAAGGTCCCAGTACTTC.

The chain recombines TRBV6-5 with TRBJ2-7, with D perhaps matching TRBD2 (5 bases). The germline CDR1 and CDR2 sequences are MNHEY and SVGAGI. Deletions cut 4 bases from V and 3 bases from J, with 13 bases between. The CDR3 sequence is 14 residues long. CDR3 amino acids: CASSSLRRVYEQYF. The CDR3 bases are TGTGCCAGCAGTTCCCTGAGGCGGGTCTACGAGCAGTACTTC.

This chain uses TRBV18 with TRBJ2-3, with 7 bases lining up with TRBD2. J lost 3 bases, V lost 1 base, and 7 bases had no gene match. The CDR3 length is 16 residues. Germline values: CDR1 KGHSH, CDR2 LQKENI. The CDR3 loop is CASSPLRREGTDTQYF. The DNA for the CDR3 is TGTGCCAGCTCACCACTTCGCAGGGAGGGTACAGATACGCAGTATTTT.

The chain couples TRBV10-3 to TRBJ2-5; D is perhaps TRBD2 (6 bases). CDR3 size: 15 residues. Looked up from germline, CDR1 is ENHRY and CDR2 is SYGVKD. The ends were cut back, 4 bases at V and 5 bases at J, with 17 bases in the middle. The chain's CDR3 is CAISGGDPVGETQYF. The CDR3 region has the DNA TGTGCCATCAGTGGCGGGGACCCTGTCGGGGAGACCCAGTACTTC.

The J gene is TRBJ1-1, the V gene TRBV5-6, with 8 nucleotides matching TRBD1. Per germline, CDR1 SGHDT and CDR2 YYEEEE. This CDR3 is built from 15 residues. V was clipped by 4 bases and J by 4 bases; unmatched bases: 9. The CDR3 is CASSPQTGEATEAFF. The CDR3 nucleotides read TGTGCCAGCAGCCCTCAGACAGGGGAGGCCACTGAAGCTTTCTTT. The full variable domain, rest sourced from reference TRBV5-6 and TRBJ1-1, is DAGVTQSPTHLIKTRGQQVTLRCSPKSGHDTVSWYQQALGQGPQFIFQYYEEEERQRGNFPDRFSGHQFPNYSSELNVNALLLGDSALYLCASSPQTGEATEAFFGQGTRLTVV.

The rearrangement uses TRBV4-1 and TRBJ2-5, with TRBD2 as a possible D gene (5 bases). The CDR3 consists of 14 residues. Trimming cost V 0 bases and J 5 bases, with 10 bases left between them. Germline CDR1 MGHRA, CDR2 YSYEKL. The CDR3 DNA reads TGCGCCAGCAGCCAAGATGAGGGTCGGGAGACCCAGTACTTC. Translation gives CASSQDEGRETQYF.

The chain carries TRBV28 and TRBJ2-7; 8 nucleotides agree with TRBD1. Germline-derived CDR1 and CDR2 are MDHEN and SYDVKM. The ends lost 7 bases at V and 4 bases at J; junction bases unmatched: 9. The CDR3 loop spans 14 amino acids. The CDR3 nucleotides read TGTGCCAGCAAGCAGGGGGCGGACACATACGAGCAGTACTTC. Translated: CASKQGADTYEQYF.

This clone was detected once. This chain uses TRBV18 with TRBJ2-7; TRBD1 aligns across 11 bases. Trimming removed 6 bases from V and 0 bases from J; junction bases left unmatched: 4. Germline V gene data show CDR1 as KGHSH and CDR2 as LQKENI. CDR3 length: 15 residues. CDR3 sequence (DNA): TGTGCCAGCTCGGTGGGACAGGGGGTCTCCTACGAGCAGTACTTC. Its protein is CASSVGQGVSYEQYF.

The chain is built from TRBV2 and TRBJ2-1; 9 bases align to TRBD2. Per germline, CDR1 SNHLY and CDR2 FYNNEI. V trimming: 8 bases; J trimming: 7 bases; junction bases outside the gene matches: 6. The CDR3 is 13 residues long. This chain's CDR3 is CASGGRAQNEQFF. The CDR3 coding sequence is TGTGCCAGCGGCGGGAGGGCCCAGAATGAGCAGTTCTTC.

This sequence joins TRBV13 and TRBJ1-1; TRBD1 is a possible D gene (6 bases). Trimming left V 5 bases short and J 9 bases short, with 13 bases between. Germline V CDR1 and CDR2: PRHDT, FYEKMQ (reference sequence). This CDR3 contains 12 residues. CDR3 bases: TGTGCCAGCAGCGCCTCCGGGACAAAAGCTTTCTTT. Amino acids: CASSASGTKAFF. Supplemented by reference TRBV13 and TRBJ1-1, the full variable domain reads AAGVIQSPRHLIKEKRETATLKCYPIPRHDTVYWYQQGPGQDPQFLISFYEKMQSDKGSIPDRFSAQQFSDYHSELNMSSLELGDSALYFCASSASGTKAFFGQGTRLTVV.

The genes are TRBV27 and TRBJ2-2; a weak D match, TRBD2 (5 bases). This CDR3 comprises 14 residues. In germline, CDR1 is MNHEY, CDR2 SMNVEV (reference sequence). V was trimmed by 7 bases and J by 0 bases, leaving 9 bases between them. CDR3 sequence reads: CASMVGTNTGELFF. The CDR3 region has the DNA TGTGCCAGCATGGTCGGGACGAACACCGGGGAGCTGTTTTTT.

This clone was seen only once. The chain joins TRBV5-4 to TRBJ1-4, with D perhaps matching TRBD1 (6 bases). From germline, CDR1 is SGHNT and CDR2 YYREEE (reference sequence). This CDR3 spans 13 amino acids. Trimming shortened V by 7 bases and J by 8 bases, and 15 bases separated the two germline ends. The DNA of the CDR3 is TGTGCCAGCGGTCGGGATCAGGGGGAAAAACTGTTTTTT. Translating gives CASGRDQGEKLFF.

This clone was recorded a few times. The chain uses TRBV6-6 and TRBJ1-2, with TRBD1 as a possible D gene (5 bases). Germline V gene sequence: CDR1 MNHNY, CDR2 SVGAGI (reference sequence). The CDR3 loop spans 12 amino acids. Trimming stripped 7 bases from V and 2 bases from J, with 8 bases between. In DNA, the CDR3 is TGTGCCAGCAAAGACAGAAACTATGGCTACACCTTC. This codes for CASKDRNYGYTF.

The J gene is TRBJ2-7, the V gene TRBV7-9; D possibly corresponds to TRBD2 (5 bases). This CDR3 is 15 amino acids long. V gave up 1 base and J gave up 6 bases, with 16 bases separating them. Germline values: CDR1 SEHNR, CDR2 FQNEAQ (reference sequence). This CDR3 reads CASSLGPSLGSEQYF. In DNA form, the CDR3 reads TGTGCCAGCAGCTTAGGACCATCCCTGGGGAGCGAGCAGTACTTC.

This clone was seen a handful of times. The chain links TRBV5-4 to TRBJ2-6, with 9 bases that match TRBD2. J gave up 1 base and V 4 bases, and 9 bases lay outside the gene matches. Germline CDR1 SGHNT, CDR2 YYREEE (reference sequence). The CDR3 consists of 18 residues. CDR3 in amino acids: CASSQGLASRSGANVLTF. For the CDR3, the DNA is TGTGCCAGCAGCCAAGGACTAGCGAGTCGATCTGGGGCCAACGTCCTGACTTTC.